This T cell receptor (beta chain) is drawn from a study of control samples from healthy donors and cancer patients. Produced via immunoSEQ multiplex PCR; TCRdb's table is partial and in-frame only. The repertoire holds over 150,000 clones, with just over 90% as singletons. The CDR3 spans 17 residues. V lost 5 bases, J lost 0 bases, and 17 bases lay in between. Looked up from germline, CDR1 is SGHAT and CDR2 is FQNNGV. Input material: blood. The chain joins TRBV11-2 to TRBJ2-1; D is unclear. The sequence was obtained from a man aged 25-40 years in good health. The CDR3 DNA sequence: TGTGCCAGCAGCGACAAATTTTGGGAAAGCTCCTACAATGAGCAGTTCTTC. It codes for CASSDKFWESSYNEQFF.